The 29 T cell receptor beta chains reported below all come from one sample, sequenced in a study of immune heterogeneity within non-small cell lung tumors. TCR beta CDR3 was amplified by multiplex PCR, first round around 9 cycles, 32 V and 13 J primers. Via MiXCR, TCRdb re-called the multiplex PCR reads, giving one row per CDR3 protein. The sample holds around 2,200 distinct CDR3 sequences, about a quarter seen once. Genomic DNA extracted from bulk tumor tissue served as template. A total of about 0.55 ug was used per sample. Primary tumors were biopsied several times each, far apart, intraoperatively. These patients got curative surgery after being newly diagnosed with untreated non-small cell lung cancer. The sequenced material came from lung tumor tissue. The receptor source for this set is a man aged 55 to 69 with non-small cell lung cancer.

This clonotype has just one count. V and J are TRBV9 and TRBJ2-1; 7 bases fit TRBD2. J was trimmed by 3 bases and V by 0 bases; bases with no gene match: 6. This CDR3 contains 16 residues. The germline V gene has CDR1 SGDLS and CDR2 YYNGEE. The DNA for the CDR3 is TGTGCCAGCAGCGTAGACGATCGCGGGGGCTACAATGAGCAGTTCTTC. As protein: CASSVDDRGGYNEQFF.

In its sample, this clonotype ranks as large. V and J are TRBV19 and TRBJ2-7; no reliable D call. Trimming left V 2 bases short and J 2 bases short, with 10 bases between. The germline V gene has CDR1 LNHDA and CDR2 SQIVND (reference sequence). The CDR3 is 14 residues long. The CDR3 loop is CASSISGSTYEQYF. DNA for the CDR3: TGTGCCAGTAGTATATCGGGTTCCACCTACGAGCAGTACTTC.

The chain couples TRBV29-1 to TRBJ2-5, with 7 bases aligning to TRBD1. V lost 1 base to trimming and J lost 4 bases; unmatched junction nucleotides: 6. Germline lookup yields CDR1 SQVTM and CDR2 ANQGSEA. CDR3 length: 14 residues. The CDR3 loop reads CSVEGQGVGETQYF. The CDR3 DNA sequence: TGCAGCGTTGAAGGGCAGGGGGTAGGAGAGACCCAGTACTTC. Filled out from reference TRBV29-1 and TRBJ2-5, the complete variable domain reads SAVISQKPSRDICQRGTSLTIQCQVDSQVTMMFWYRQQPGQSLTLIATANQGSEATYESGFVIDKFPISRPNLTFSTLTVSNMSPEDSSIYLCSVEGQGVGETQYFGPGTRLLVL.

The J gene is TRBJ2-1, the V gene TRBV10-3; D unclear. Germline V CDR1 and CDR2: ENHRY, SYGVKD. The CDR3 spans 11 residues. Between the trimmed V and J ends, which lost 0 bases and 12 bases, there was a span of 6 bases. The chain's CDR3 is CAISESGLQFF. The DNA for the CDR3 is TGTGCCATCAGTGAGTCAGGGTTGCAGTTCTTC.

This clonotype is termed medium-sized. The J gene is TRBJ1-2, the V gene TRBV5-4; 7 bases map to TRBD1. The V gene's germline CDR1 is SGHNT and CDR2 YYREEE (reference sequence). This CDR3 is built from 16 residues. Trimming at V came to 4 bases and at J to 5 bases, leaving 14 bases not matched to a gene. The CDR3 sequence: CASSRELQGLEYGYTF. CDR3 in DNA: TGTGCCAGCAGCAGGGAACTACAGGGGTTGGAGTATGGCTACACCTTC.

This clonotype is categorized as medium-sized (0.01 to 0.1%). CDR3 sequence: CASSTLPGTEQFF. DNA for the CDR3: TGTGCCAGCAGTACCCTACCCGGGACAGAGCAGTTCTTC. The rearrangement links TRBV6-1 to TRBJ2-1, with D maybe TRBD1 (6 bases). Between the trimmed V and J ends, which lost 5 bases and 10 bases, there was a span of 15 bases. This CDR3 contains 13 residues. The V gene's germline CDR1 is MNHNS and CDR2 SASEGT.

About this clonotype itself: A read error may explain this, as a much larger clone is one base away. The chain employs TRBV6-5 and TRBJ2-1; D possibly corresponds to TRBD1 (6 bases). Per the germline V gene, CDR1 is MNHEY and CDR2 is SVGAGI. The CDR3 runs 13 residues. With 5 bases removed from V and 10 bases from J, the gap between germline ends came to 15 bases. DNA of the CDR3: TGTGCCAGCAGTAACCTACCCGGGACAGAGCAGTTCTTC. Translated, it gives CASSNLPGTEQFF.

Note on this clonotype: Given a much more abundant clone one base away, this may be a read error. The chain is built from TRBV28 and TRBJ1-3; D unclear. The V gene lost 2 bases and the J gene lost 2 bases, with 10 bases spanning the gap. Germline V gene lookup returns CDR1 MDHEN and CDR2 SYDVKM. The CDR3 has 15 amino acids. The CDR3 region has the DNA TGTGCCAGCAGTTTACATGGGAGCACTGGAAACACCATATATTTT. Amino acid sequence: CASSLHGSTGNTIYF.

This clonotype was seen only once. It is likely a read error, because the conserved phenylalanine at the end of the CDR3 is missing. CDR3 residues: CASSLDWSEIVGYTL. The CDR3 nucleotides are TGTGCCAGCAGCTTAGACTGGTCGGAGATAGTAGGCTACACCCTC. This chain connects TRBV7-2 to TRBJ1-2; D is unresolved. The length of the CDR3 is 15 residues. Germline assignment: CDR1 SGHTA and CDR2 FQGNSA. Trimming removed 1 base at V and 8 bases at J, with 17 bases between.

A word on this clonotype: This could be a read error, since a much larger clone is one nucleotide away. The genes are TRBV12-3 or TRBV12-4 and TRBJ1-5, with no clear D. V lost 2 bases and J 5 bases, leaving 13 bases between the germline ends. This CDR3 is built from 15 residues. CDR3 amino acids: CASSLTVSGDQPQHF. DNA of the CDR3: TGTGCCAGCAGTTTAACGGTGAGCGGGGATCAGCCCCAGCATTTT.

In regard to this clonotype: This sequence may be a read error, since a much larger clone differs from it by one base. The CDR3 DNA follows: TGTGCCAGCAGTTTACCTTGGACAGGGATCCACGAGCAGTACTTC. Translation: CASSLPWTGIHEQYF. J is TRBJ2-7 and V is TRBV27, with 8 positions matching TRBD1. The CDR3 is 15 amino acids. V was pared by 2 bases and J by 5 bases, with 8 bases of the junction left unmatched. Germline CDR1 and CDR2: MNHEY and SMNVEV (reference sequence).

Points on this clonotype: A read error is possible here, since a much larger clone lies one base away. The chain carries TRBV28 and TRBJ2-2; D perhaps matches TRBD2 (5 bases). CDR1 and CDR2 (germline): MDHEN, SYDVKM. The CDR3 consists of 14 residues. The CDR3 DNA is TGTGCCAGCAGTTTATTAGGGAACACCGGGGAGCTGTTGTTT. The encoded protein is CASSLLGNTGELLF.

The table lists this clonotype with a few counts. This chain links TRBV12-3 or TRBV12-4 with TRBJ2-2; D is unclear. Trimming took 3 bases from V and 5 from J, leaving 7 bases between them. This CDR3 is built from 13 residues. CDR3 coding DNA: TGTGCCAGCAGTTTTTCGGAGACCGGGGAGCTGTTTTTT. Translated: CASSFSETGELFF.

With respect to this clonotype: This clone may be a read error of a much larger clone one base away. The chain couples TRBV6-5 to TRBJ2-7, with 9 nucleotides matching TRBD1. The CDR3 spans 15 residues. J gave up 3 bases and V 5 bases, and 8 bases lay outside the gene matches. Germline-derived CDR1 and CDR2 are MNHEY and SVGAGI. The CDR3 here is CASSHTGTGHYEQYF. As DNA, the CDR3 is TGTGCCAGCAGTCACACCGGGACAGGGCACTACGAGCAGTACTTC.

The chain couples TRBV9 to TRBJ2-5; the D gene is possibly TRBD2 (6 bases). Germline assignment: CDR1 SGDLS and CDR2 YYNGEE. Trimming cost V 0 bases and J 5 bases, with 11 bases left between them. The CDR3 runs to 14 residues. The DNA of the CDR3 is TGTGCCAGCAGCGTAGAAGAGGGGAGGGAGACCCAGTACTTC. It encodes CASSVEEGRETQYF.

This clonotype was observed a few times. V gene TRBV7-3 combines with J gene TRBJ2-1, with D maybe TRBD2 (6 bases). Trimming pared 0 bases from V and 7 bases from J, leaving 16 bases between. The germline V gene encodes CDR1 SGHTA and CDR2 FQGTGA. The CDR3 loop spans 16 amino acids. The CDR3 is CASSLTRGGVRNEQFF. CDR3 sequence (DNA): TGTGCCAGCAGCTTAACCCGGGGAGGTGTGAGGAATGAGCAGTTCTTC.

Concerning this clonotype itself: A much larger clone differs from this one at a single base, so this may be a read error. The chain couples TRBV20-1 to TRBJ1-5, with D tentatively TRBD1 (6 bases). The length of the CDR3 is 12 residues. Germline assignment: CDR1 DFQATT and CDR2 SNEGSKA (reference sequence). The CDR3 reads CIPGQSNQPQHF. DNA for the CDR3: TGCATCCCAGGACAGAGCAATCAGCCCCAGCATTTT.

Within the sample, this clonotype is medium-sized. This chain uses TRBV7-3 with TRBJ2-7; 9 nucleotides line up with TRBD1. The germline CDR1 and CDR2 sequences are SGHTA and FQGTGA. The CDR3 runs to 14 residues. J lost 5 bases, V lost 2 bases, and 4 bases had no gene match. The CDR3 spells CASSLGGQGHEQYF. In nucleotides, the CDR3 is TGTGCCAGCAGCTTAGGGGGACAGGGCCACGAGCAGTACTTC.

This clonotype is categorized as large. The chain employs TRBV11-2 and TRBJ2-7, with a tentative D call TRBD2 (5 bases). From germline, CDR1 is SGHAT and CDR2 FQNNGV. The V and J ends lost 5 bases and 2 bases respectively, with 16 bases between them. The CDR3 is 15 amino acids. The CDR3 region has the DNA TGTGCCAGCAGCAACGTTAAGGAGGTCCCCTACGAGCAGTACTTC. It translates to CASSNVKEVPYEQYF.

Note on this clonotype: The final CDR3 position lacks the conserved phenylalanine or tryptophan, pointing to a likely read error. It is unclear where the CDR3 begins or ends on the DNA, so no DNA is shown, and the CDR3 is as TCRdb lists it. The chain has TRBV6-1 and TRBJ2-3; the listed D gene, TRBD1, was not tested against the DNA. The germline V gene has CDR1 MNHNS and CDR2 SASEGT. The CDR3 is made up of 20 amino acids, end residues included. The CDR3 loop is CASTTRKSLGFPPYEHYFGP.

The chain couples TRBV6-1 to TRBJ2-6; D perhaps matches TRBD2 (5 bases). CDR1 is MNHNS, CDR2 SASEGT, per germline. The CDR3 runs to 16 residues. V lost 6 bases and J lost 0, with 12 bases in between. As DNA, the CDR3 is TGTGCCAGCAGCCGGGAAGGAGGCTCTGGGGCCAACGTCCTGACTTTC. Its translation is CASSREGGSGANVLTF.

This clonotype ranks as medium-sized. The chain employs TRBV15 and TRBJ1-2, with D possibly matching TRBD1 (5 bases). Trimming shortened V by 2 bases and J by 8 bases, and 12 bases separated the two germline ends. CDR1 and CDR2 from the germline V gene are LNHNV and YYDKDF (reference sequence). The CDR3 length is 13 residues. The DNA for the CDR3 is TGTGCCACCAGCAGACGTGAGGGGATCGGCTACACCTTC. Amino acids: CATSRREGIGYTF.

In its sample, this clonotype ranks as medium-sized. V is TRBV24-1 and J is TRBJ2-2; 7 bases are a match to TRBD1. The CDR3 totals 14 residues. The germline CDR1 and CDR2 sequences are KGHDR and SFDVKD. V lost 7 bases to trimming and J lost 0 bases; unmatched junction nucleotides: 1. The CDR3 sequence is CATRGTANTGELFF. DNA of the CDR3: TGTGCCACCAGGGGGACAGCGAACACCGGGGAGCTGTTTTTT.

A word on this clonotype: One junction end does not reproduce the germline sequence, and a read error may be involved. The V gene is TRBV12-3 or TRBV12-4, the J gene TRBJ2-1, with TRBD1 matching 10 bases. The CDR3 spans 14 residues. CDR3 sequence: CASSSGQGYSEQFF. The DNA for the CDR3 is TGTGCCAGCAGTTCGGGACAGGGGTACAGTGAGCAGTTCTTC.

This clonotype was found a few times. This rearrangement joins TRBV7-9 to TRBJ2-1; D may be TRBD1 (6 bases). This CDR3 has 14 amino acids. The V end lost 3 bases, the J end lost 7 bases, and 13 bases lay between the germline ends. The V gene's germline CDR1 is SEHNR and CDR2 FQNEAQ (reference sequence). DNA of the CDR3: TGTGCCAGCAGCTTGGTCAGGGGCTGGAATGAGCAGTTCTTC. This encodes CASSLVRGWNEQFF.

This chain uses TRBV12-3 or TRBV12-4 with TRBJ2-7, with unresolved D. This CDR3 comprises 13 residues. V was clipped by 7 bases and J by 3 bases, with 13 bases between them. The CDR3, as DNA: TGTGCCAGCACTTCGGATGGCAACTACGAGCAGTACTTC. This sequence encodes CASTSDGNYEQYF.

In regard to this clonotype: This clone may be a read error of a much larger clone one base away. The chain carries TRBV12-3 or TRBV12-4 and TRBJ1-1; D is unclear. This CDR3 region has 13 residues. V dropped 3 bases and J dropped 3 bases, with 8 bases sitting between them. This chain's CDR3 is CASSFKGYTEAFF. As DNA, the CDR3 is TGTGCCAGCAGTTTTAAGGGTTACACTGAAGCTTTCTTT.

There are a few counts of this clonotype. The rearrangement joins TRBV19 to TRBJ1-2, with D tentatively TRBD1 (5 bases). The ends were cut back, 1 base at V and 8 bases at J, with 14 bases in the middle. There are 14 residues in the CDR3. Germline-derived CDR1 and CDR2 are LNHDA and SQIVND (reference sequence). Here the CDR3 reads CASSIGTTEKGYTF. The CDR3 region has the DNA TGTGCCAGTAGTATAGGGACAACGGAAAAGGGCTACACCTTC.

The chain joins TRBV20-1 to TRBJ1-1; weak D call: TRBD1 (5 bases). Looked up from germline, CDR1 is DFQATT and CDR2 is SNEGSKA (reference sequence). V dropped 0 bases and J dropped 3 bases, with 20 bases sitting between them. The CDR3 runs to 17 residues. Written as DNA, the CDR3 is TGCAGTGCTAGAGACCTGTATTTTAAGGGGAGGGACACTGAAGCTTTCTTT. Encoded protein: CSARDLYFKGRDTEAFF.